The 22 T cell receptor beta chains reported below all come from one sample, sequenced in a study of response to subunit inactivated influenza vaccine. One entry per CDR3 protein, called by TCRdb with MiXCR from the RT-PCR reads. The data show around 490,000 distinct CDR3 sequences, under 9% seen once. Specimen: PBMCs from blood, collected 23 to 25 months after vaccination. The receptors were sampled from a man between 50 and 69 years old who received an inactivated influenza vaccine.

This clonotype occurred a few times. The V and J genes are TRBV7-9 and TRBJ1-3; maybe TRBD1 (5 bases). The CDR3 extends over 17 amino acids. V lost 0 bases and J 4 bases, leaving 16 bases between the germline ends. CDR1 is SEHNR, CDR2 FQNEAQ, per germline (reference sequence). The CDR3 sequence is CASSLARGQSGGNTIYF. CDR3 bases: TGTGCCAGCAGCTTAGCGAGGGGCCAATCGGGAGGAAACACCATATATTTT.

V is TRBV20-1 and J is TRBJ1-4, with D maybe TRBD1 (6 bases). This CDR3 is 14 amino acids long. The germline V and J ends were trimmed by 2 bases and 0 bases, with 7 bases remaining between them. Looked up from germline, CDR1 is DFQATT and CDR2 is SNEGSKA (reference sequence). The CDR3 sequence: CSARNRATNEKLFF. Here the CDR3 DNA reads TGCAGTGCTAGAAACAGGGCAACTAATGAAAAACTGTTTTTT.

This clonotype was seen many times. The chain joins TRBV4-1 to TRBJ1-1; D might be TRBD1 (6 bases). The CDR3 loop spans 16 amino acids. CDR1 and CDR2 from the germline V gene are MGHRA and YSYEKL. The V end was cut by 1 base, the J end by 3 bases, with 15 bases between. CDR3 region: CASSQGVGGRDTEAFF. The CDR3 DNA follows: TGCGCCAGCAGCCAAGGGGTAGGGGGGAGGGACACTGAAGCTTTCTTT.

The V gene is TRBV25-1, the J gene TRBJ1-4, with D unresolved. Germline V lookup: CDR1 MGHDK, CDR2 SYGVNS. The V and J ends lost 3 bases and 6 bases respectively, with 11 bases between them. This CDR3 is built from 14 residues. The CDR3, as DNA: TGTGCCAGCAGTGACTGGGTGGAAGATGAAAAACTGTTTTTT. This codes for CASSDWVEDEKLFF.

The chain links TRBV18 to TRBJ1-1; D remains unclear. Germline-derived CDR1 and CDR2 are KGHSH and LQKENI. The CDR3 covers 12 residues. The V end lost 6 bases, the J end lost 3 bases, and 8 bases lay between the germline ends. CDR3 DNA sequence: TGTGCCAGCTCGGGATTTGACACTGAAGCTTTCTTT. This sequence encodes CASSGFDTEAFF.

Ten or more counts support this clonotype. This rearrangement joins TRBV10-3 to TRBJ2-5; D gene uncertain. The CDR3 is made up of 12 amino acids. The germline V gene has CDR1 ENHRY and CDR2 SYGVKD. V lost 5 bases to trimming and J lost 2 bases, with 6 bases between them. CDR3 amino acids: CAISSEQETQYF. In DNA form, the CDR3 reads TGTGCCATCAGTAGCGAGCAAGAGACCCAGTACTTC.

This clonotype turned up a few times. CDR3 sequence reads: CASSLTLAGGLSYEQYF. The CDR3 nucleotides read TGTGCCAGCAGTTTAACCCTAGCGGGGGGCCTCTCCTACGAGCAGTACTTC. The chain is built from TRBV12-3 or TRBV12-4 and TRBJ2-7, with TRBD2 identical over 11 bases. The CDR3 is 17 residues long. J lost 0 bases, V lost 2 bases, and 6 bases had no gene match.

The genes are TRBV12-3 or TRBV12-4 and TRBJ2-7; 12 positions match TRBD2. Trimming cost V 5 bases and J 5 bases; bases outside gene matches: 16. There are 18 residues in the CDR3. CDR3 DNA sequence: TGTGCCAGCAGTCCGACTCTGGGCAAGACTAGCGGGGGTCACGAGCAGTACTTC. Encoded protein: CASSPTLGKTSGGHEQYF.

This clonotype came up many times. The J gene is TRBJ2-7, the V gene TRBV27, with TRBD1 as a possible D gene (6 bases). With 2 bases removed from V and 3 bases from J, the gap between germline ends came to 14 bases. Germline loops: CDR1 MNHEY, CDR2 SMNVEV (reference sequence). The CDR3 consists of 15 residues. CDR3 residues: CASSLSAGDVYEQYF. CDR3 in DNA: TGTGCCAGCAGTTTAAGTGCAGGGGATGTCTACGAGCAGTACTTC.

This clonotype has only a few counts. The chain carries TRBV29-1 and TRBJ2-3; TRBD2 agrees at 9 bases. V lost 5 bases, J lost 1 base, and 1 base stayed unmatched. CDR3 size: 13 residues. Germline CDR1 and CDR2: SQVTM and ANQGSEA. The CDR3 region has the DNA TGCAGCGTTATAGCGGGAGGCACAGATACGCAGTATTTT. Its translation is CSVIAGGTDTQYF.

DNA of the CDR3: TGCAGTGCTAACTCGCTCCGGGGCCAAGAGACCCAGTACTTC. As protein: CSANSLRGQETQYF. The chain combines TRBV20-1 with TRBJ2-5; a possible D gene is TRBD2 (5 bases). Germline assignment: CDR1 DFQATT and CDR2 SNEGSKA (reference sequence). The CDR3 loop spans 14 amino acids. V dropped 4 bases and J dropped 1 base, with 13 bases sitting between them.

In this sample, this clonotype turned up many times. The chain uses TRBV20-1 and TRBJ2-5; TRBD2 agrees at 7 bases. Per the germline V gene, CDR1 is DFQATT and CDR2 is SNEGSKA (reference sequence). The CDR3 runs 15 residues. Trimming cost V 2 bases and J 4 bases; bases outside gene matches: 10. The CDR3 loop is CSARQLRERGETQYF. As DNA, the CDR3 is TGCAGTGCTAGACAGTTGCGGGAGAGGGGAGAGACCCAGTACTTC.

This clonotype was counted between two and nine times. The chain employs TRBV12-3 or TRBV12-4 and TRBJ2-1; D is possibly TRBD1 (5 bases). Trimming removed 7 bases from V and 9 bases from J, with 22 bases in between. This CDR3 is built from 15 residues. CDR3 DNA: TGTGCCAGCACCCAAAGCGTCCAGGGCGTAGGTGAGCAGTTCTTC. Protein sequence: CASTQSVQGVGEQFF.

The gene calls are TRBV20-1 and TRBJ2-7; weak D call: TRBD2 (5 bases). V was shortened by 0 bases and J by 6 bases, with 15 bases between the two germline ends. Germline CDR1 is DFQATT and CDR2 is SNEGSKA (reference sequence). The length of the CDR3 is 14 residues. CDR3 in amino acids: CSAREASRTREQYF. The CDR3 DNA reads as TGCAGTGCTAGAGAGGCCTCTAGGACTCGCGAGCAGTACTTC.

The genes are TRBV15 and TRBJ2-5, with D tentatively TRBD1 (6 bases). The V end was cut by 0 bases, the J end by 0 bases, with 11 bases between. The CDR3 totals 16 residues. CDR1 is LNHNV and CDR2 is YYDKDF in the germline V gene (reference sequence). The CDR3 loop is CATSRDGGRDQETQYF. Here the CDR3 DNA reads TGTGCCACCAGCAGAGATGGGGGCAGGGACCAAGAGACCCAGTACTTC.

J is TRBJ1-2 and V is TRBV5-6; possibly TRBD1 for D (6 bases). The germline CDR1 and CDR2 sequences are SGHDT and YYEEEE. The CDR3 loop spans 14 amino acids. Trimming left V 3 bases short and J 8 bases short, with 17 bases between. CDR3 nucleotides: TGTGCCAGCAGCTGGGGGCTGGGGTTTAAGGGCTACACCTTC. It translates to CASSWGLGFKGYTF.

This clonotype was observed a few times. The rearrangement uses TRBV3-1 and TRBJ2-1, with 8 bases that match TRBD2. There are 16 residues in the CDR3. V lost 0 bases, J lost 1 base, and 2 bases stayed unmatched. CDR1 LGHDT and CDR2 YNNKEL come from the germline V gene (reference sequence). This CDR3 reads CASSQEGTRSYNEQFF. CDR3 DNA sequence: TGTGCCAGCAGCCAAGAGGGGACTAGGTCCTACAATGAGCAGTTCTTC.

This clonotype was observed at least ten times. J is TRBJ2-7 and V is TRBV28, with 8 bases fitting TRBD1. The V gene end was trimmed by 6 bases and the J gene end by 3 bases; junction bases not matched to a gene: 7. CDR3 length: 14 amino acids. Germline V gene lookup returns CDR1 MDHEN and CDR2 SYDVKM. The CDR3 DNA follows: TGTGCCAGCAGCAGAACAGGGGGACGCTACGAGCAGTACTTC. Protein: CASSRTGGRYEQYF.

The table lists this clonotype with a few counts. V usage is TRBV6-2 or TRBV6-3 and J usage is TRBJ2-7; D perhaps matches TRBD2 (5 bases). This CDR3 region has 14 residues. Germline lookup yields CDR1 MNHEY and CDR2 SVGEGT. V was pared by 8 bases and J by 0 bases, with 14 bases between. The CDR3 bases are TGTGCCAGCTATAGCGCCGAGAGCTCCTACGAGCAGTACTTC. As protein: CASYSAESSYEQYF.

J is TRBJ1-1 and V is TRBV5-1, with D tentatively TRBD1 (6 bases). Germline V gene lookup returns CDR1 SGHRS and CDR2 YFSETQ. This CDR3 spans 17 amino acids. The ends were cut back, 3 bases at V and 2 bases at J, with 20 bases in the middle. CDR3 residues: CASSSTAGAGRNTEAFF. The DNA of the CDR3 is TGCGCCAGCAGCTCCACCGCGGGGGCAGGGCGTAACACTGAAGCTTTCTTT.

This clonotype was recorded at least ten times. The DNA for the CDR3 is TGTGCCAGCAGGGACAGGGTAACCGGGGAGCTGTTTTTT. Residues: CASRDRVTGELFF. This chain links TRBV6-2 or TRBV6-3 with TRBJ2-2, with 8 bases that match TRBD1. The CDR3 sequence is 13 residues long. CDR1 is MNHEY and CDR2 is SVGEGT in the germline V gene. V trimming: 6 bases; J trimming: 5 bases; junction bases outside the gene matches: 2.

This clonotype was seen many times. This CDR3 reads CASRGDYNSPLHF. For the CDR3, the DNA is TGTGCCAGCAGAGGGGACTACAATTCACCCCTCCACTTT. V usage is TRBV28 and J usage is TRBJ1-6, with D maybe TRBD1 (5 bases). CDR1 is MDHEN, CDR2 SYDVKM, per germline. The CDR3 spans 13 residues. V gave up 6 bases and J gave up 7 bases, with 10 bases separating them.